Below are 31 T cell receptor beta chains sequenced from a single sample in a study of blood T cells in healthy people across ages. The use of a sample-barcoded 5' primer and a J-beta primer mix characterized a second PCR of roughly 6 to 12 cycles. In TCRdb, the 5' RACE reads were re-called with MiXCR into one record per CDR3 protein. This table has hundreds of thousands of distinct CDR3 sequences, 40% to 65% appearing once. The specimen was blood. The receptors come from a woman aged 80 or over in good health.

On this clonotype: This clone may be a read error of a much larger clone one base away. This chain connects TRBV28 to TRBJ2-1; no clear D. The CDR3 sequence is 13 residues long. CDR1 is MDHEN, CDR2 SYDVKM, per germline. The V end lost 6 bases, the J end lost 10 bases, and 16 bases lay between the germline ends. Here the CDR3 reads CASRRYPAEEQFF. CDR3 DNA sequence: TGTGCCAGCAGAAGGTACCCGGCAGAAGAGCAGTTCTTC. The variable domain in full, with the rest retrieved from reference TRBV28 and TRBJ2-1, is DVKVTQSSRYLVKRTGEKVFLECVQDMDHENMFWYRQDPGLGLRLIYFSYDVKMKEKGDIPEGYSVSREKKERFSLILESASTNQTSMYLCASRRYPAEEQFFGPGTRLTVL.

This chain uses TRBV7-2 with TRBJ2-1; 13 nucleotides match TRBD2. The CDR3 spans 15 residues. Trimming removed 4 bases from V and 9 bases from J; junction bases left unmatched: 6. Germline CDR1 is SGHTA and CDR2 is FQGNSA. The CDR3 nucleotides read TGTGCCAGCAGCTCCATGGGGACTAGCGGGGTTGAGCAGTTCTTC. Translation gives CASSSMGTSGVEQFF.

This clonotype appeared many times. CDR3 in DNA: TGTGCCATCCACCCCCGGGACTGGGGTATGGATGAGCAGTTCTTC. It codes for CAIHPRDWGMDEQFF. This chain uses TRBV6-2 or TRBV6-3 with TRBJ2-1; maybe TRBD2 (6 bases). Trimming took 10 bases from V and 8 from J, leaving 24 bases between them. From germline, CDR1 is MNHEY and CDR2 SVGEGT. This CDR3 spans 15 amino acids.

The rearrangement uses TRBV5-1 and TRBJ2-4; the D gene is possibly TRBD1 (6 bases). There are 15 residues in the CDR3. CDR1 SGHRS and CDR2 YFSETQ come from the germline V gene. The V and J ends lost 4 bases and 8 bases respectively, with 19 bases between them. CDR3 amino acids: CASSPGGQKGDIQYF. In DNA form, the CDR3 reads TGCGCCAGCAGCCCGGGCGGACAGAAAGGGGACATTCAGTACTTC.

This clonotype was seen more than once but under ten times. This chain joins TRBV13 and TRBJ2-4; 12 nucleotides agree with TRBD2. After removal of 5 bases from V and 0 bases from J, the junction contained 8 bases not matched to a gene. Looked up from germline, CDR1 is PRHDT and CDR2 is FYEKMQ (reference sequence). This CDR3 contains 18 residues. The DNA for the CDR3 is TGTGCCAGCAGCCATAGACTAGCGGGGGCCTCAGCCAAAAACATTCAGTACTTC. This encodes CASSHRLAGASAKNIQYF.

The V and J genes are TRBV7-3 and TRBJ2-1; 7 bases agree with TRBD2. The V gene's germline CDR1 is SGHTA and CDR2 FQGTGA. The CDR3 loop spans 17 amino acids. Trimming took 1 base from V and 3 from J; bases not matched to a gene: 9. The CDR3 bases are TGTGCCAGCAGCTTAATCCCCCGGGAGGAAAGCTACAATGAGCAGTTCTTC. Protein: CASSLIPREESYNEQFF. The variable domain in full, with the rest retrieved from reference TRBV7-3 and TRBJ2-1, is GAGVSQTPSNKVTEKGKYVELRCDPISGHTALYWYRQSLGQGPEFLIYFQGTGAADDSGLPNDRFFAVRPEGSVSTLKIQRTERGDSAVYLCASSLIPREESYNEQFFGPGTRLTVL.

The rearrangement joins TRBV20-1 to TRBJ1-1; D remains unclear. The V and J ends lost 1 base and 11 bases respectively, with 17 bases between them. This CDR3 is built from 13 residues. CDR1 and CDR2 (germline): DFQATT, SNEGSKA (reference sequence). The CDR3 nucleotides read TGCAGTGCTAGAGCCTCGTGGGCGGTGGAGGCTTTCTTT. Its protein is CSARASWAVEAFF.

V usage is TRBV2 and J usage is TRBJ1-4; D perhaps matches TRBD1 (5 bases). In germline, CDR1 is SNHLY, CDR2 FYNNEI. This CDR3 is 15 amino acids long. The V end was cut by 2 bases, the J end by 8 bases, with 15 bases between. The CDR3 DNA reads as TGTGCCAGCAGTGAACAAGGACACATCGGGGAAAAACTGTTTTTT. This codes for CASSEQGHIGEKLFF.

This clonotype appeared once. This chain links TRBV6-1 with TRBJ1-1; D not resolved. The length of the CDR3 is 13 residues. The V gene's germline CDR1 is MNHNS and CDR2 SASEGT. V was clipped by 4 bases and J by 1 base, with 7 bases between them. The CDR3 bases are TGTGCCAGCAGTGGACACGAGAACACTGAAGCTTTCTTT. Its protein product is CASSGHENTEAFF.

Details on this clonotype: Relative to the germline gene, one junction end is altered; a read error may explain this. The chain links TRBV12-3 or TRBV12-4 to TRBJ2-6, with D tentatively TRBD1 or TRBD2 (5 bases each). The CDR3 length is 16 residues. The CDR3 nucleotides read TGTGCCGGCAGTTGGGACCGTTCGAGGGGGGCCAACGTCCTGACTTTC. This gives the protein CAGSWDRSRGANVLTF.

About this clonotype itself: The junction and the germline gene differ at one end; a read error may be behind it. J is TRBJ2-3 and V is TRBV7-2, with D perhaps TRBD2 (6 bases). This CDR3 has 15 amino acids. CDR1 and CDR2 (germline): SGHTA, FQGNSA. DNA of the CDR3: TGTGCCAGCACCTTAGGTGGGGGGATAGTAGATACGCAGTATTTT. Translated: CASTLGGGIVDTQYF.

As to this clonotype: A clone one base away is much larger, so this may be a read error. The V call is TRBV10-3, the J call TRBJ2-5; D is unclear. There are 14 residues in the CDR3. Trimming removed 10 bases from V and 11 bases from J, with 26 bases in between. The V gene's germline CDR1 is ENHRY and CDR2 SYGVKD. CDR3 loop: CATYGPRTSTEQYF. CDR3 nucleotide sequence: TGTGCCACCTACGGCCCCCGCACTTCCACTGAGCAGTACTTC.

V and J are TRBV20-1 and TRBJ2-1; weak D call: TRBD2 (6 bases). V gave up 8 bases and J gave up 0 bases, with 14 bases separating them. Looked up from germline, CDR1 is DFQATT and CDR2 is SNEGSKA (reference sequence). The CDR3 loop spans 14 amino acids. The CDR3 reads CSKLGRYSYNEQFF. The CDR3 DNA is TGCAGTAAACTCGGGAGATACTCCTACAATGAGCAGTTCTTC.

In its sample, this clonotype was seen once. It may be a read error: a sequence one base away is much more abundant. This CDR3 is CASSGRSGDERYF. The CDR3 DNA is TGCGCCAGCAGCGGTCGGTCAGGAGACGAGCGGTACTTC. The genes are TRBV5-1 and TRBJ2-4; D gene unclear. The CDR3 loop spans 13 amino acids. V gave up 4 bases and J gave up 15 bases, with 20 bases separating them. Germline CDR1 and CDR2: SGHRS and YFSETQ.

This clonotype has only one observation. This may arise from a read error, as a much more abundant clone is one base away. The J gene is TRBJ2-3, the V gene TRBV5-1, with D uncertain. This CDR3 has 15 residues. CDR1 is SGHRS and CDR2 is YFSETQ in the germline V gene. For the CDR3, the DNA is TGCGCCAGCAGTCCCCTCCGCCGTAGCACAGATACGCAGTTTTTT. Translated, it gives CASSPLRRSTDTQFF.

V is TRBV7-2 and J is TRBJ1-5, with D possibly being TRBD1 (5 bases). V lost 2 bases and J 0 bases, leaving 11 bases between the germline ends. Per the germline V gene, CDR1 is SGHTA and CDR2 is FQGNSA. The CDR3 has 16 residues. CDR3 amino acids: CASSLRFQGSNQPQHF. CDR3 nucleotides: TGTGCCAGCAGCTTACGGTTCCAGGGTAGCAATCAGCCCCAGCATTTT.

The chain couples TRBV7-9 to TRBJ2-1, with TRBD1 as a possible D gene (6 bases). The CDR3 length is 13 residues. Germline V gives CDR1 SEHNR, CDR2 FQNEAQ (reference sequence). The V end was cut by 7 bases, the J end by 7 bases, with 14 bases between. The CDR3, as DNA: TGTGCCAGCATGCAGGGGTCTGGTAATGAGCAGTTCTTC. This translates into CASMQGSGNEQFF.

J is TRBJ1-2 and V is TRBV29-1, with D possibly being TRBD1 (5 bases). The CDR3 contains 13 residues. V dropped 7 bases and J dropped 4 bases, with 16 bases sitting between them. Per germline, CDR1 SQVTM and CDR2 ANQGSEA. The CDR3 DNA is TGCAGCGCAGTTTGCGGGGCCTCCTATGGCTACACCTTC. This encodes CSAVCGASYGYTF. Supplemented by reference TRBV29-1 and TRBJ1-2, the full variable domain reads SAVISQKPSRDICQRGTSLTIQCQVDSQVTMMFWYRQQPGQSLTLIATANQGSEATYESGFVIDKFPISRPNLTFSTLTVSNMSPEDSSIYLCSAVCGASYGYTFGSGTRLTVV.

This sequence joins TRBV10-2 and TRBJ2-1; D is undetermined. The ends were cut back, 7 bases at V and 0 bases at J, with 7 bases in the middle. CDR1 is WSHSY and CDR2 is SAAADI in the germline V gene. The length of the CDR3 is 13 residues. This CDR3 reads CASKGSSYNEQFF. The CDR3, as DNA: TGCGCCAGCAAGGGAAGCTCCTACAATGAGCAGTTCTTC.

Ten or more counts support this clonotype. This chain connects TRBV24-1 to TRBJ2-1, with D tentatively TRBD1 (5 bases). The CDR3 covers 16 residues. Germline lookup yields CDR1 KGHDR and CDR2 SFDVKD. Trimming removed 4 bases from V and 12 bases from J, with 24 bases in between. CDR3 sequence (DNA): TGTGCCACCAGTGAAATTGCGGCAGGGATGGCCTCAGGGCAGTTCTTC. This sequence encodes CATSEIAAGMASGQFF.

The chain combines TRBV20-1 with TRBJ2-5, with TRBD2 identical over 8 bases. Trimming at V came to 4 bases and at J to 5 bases, leaving 9 bases not matched to a gene. CDR1 is DFQATT and CDR2 is SNEGSKA in the germline V gene (reference sequence). The CDR3 extends over 14 amino acids. The CDR3 protein is CSAKPTSDGETQYF. CDR3 sequence (DNA): TGCAGTGCTAAACCGACTAGCGATGGGGAGACCCAGTACTTC.

J is TRBJ2-1 and V is TRBV6-2 or TRBV6-3, with no clear D. CDR3 length equals 17 residues. Germline lookup yields CDR1 MNHEY and CDR2 SVGEGT. V was pared by 2 bases and J by 5 bases, with 19 bases between. The CDR3 nucleotides read TGTGCCAGCAGTTACCCTCCTCAGAGGCGTGGGGACAATGAGCAGTTCTTC. Protein product: CASSYPPQRRGDNEQFF.

Concerning this clonotype itself: The germline gene is not matched at one end of the junction; a read error may be the cause. The chain uses TRBV7-9 and TRBJ2-1, with 10 bases lining up with TRBD2. The CDR3 extends over 12 amino acids. CDR1 and CDR2 from the germline V gene are SEHNR and FQNEAQ (reference sequence). DNA for the CDR3: TGCAGCGGGAGGGACCTCTCGGATGAGCAGTTCTTC. It is translated as CSGRDLSDEQFF.

This clonotype was detected a few times. The chain has TRBV10-3 and TRBJ2-6, with D unclear. Germline CDR1 and CDR2: ENHRY and SYGVKD. This CDR3 is built from 15 residues. With 3 bases removed from V and 0 bases from J, the gap between germline ends came to 6 bases. The CDR3 DNA sequence: TGTGCCATCAGTGAACAGTCCTCTGGGGCCAACGTCCTGACTTTC. Amino acids: CAISEQSSGANVLTF.

The sample holds one count of this clonotype. The chain links TRBV29-1 to TRBJ2-1; 7 bases are a match to TRBD2. The V and J ends lost 5 bases and 0 bases, in that order; junction bases with no gene match: 7. The CDR3 has 15 residues. Germline-derived CDR1 and CDR2 are SQVTM and ANQGSEA. The CDR3 is CSVPKGGSSYNEQFF. DNA for the CDR3: TGCAGCGTTCCGAAGGGCGGGAGCTCCTACAATGAGCAGTTCTTC.

The rearrangement uses TRBV20-1 and TRBJ2-7, with 8 positions matching TRBD1. The germline V gene has CDR1 DFQATT and CDR2 SNEGSKA (reference sequence). The CDR3 is 13 residues long. V was pared by 6 bases and J by 2 bases, with 6 bases of the junction left unmatched. The CDR3 protein is CSAKGQETYEQYF. CDR3 coding DNA: TGCAGTGCAAAGGGACAGGAGACCTACGAGCAGTACTTC.

The chain is built from TRBV4-1 and TRBJ2-7; unclear D gene. The germline gives CDR1 MGHRA, CDR2 YSYEKL. The CDR3 length is 13 residues. Trimming left V 4 bases short and J 9 bases short, with 16 bases between. The CDR3 DNA is TGCGCCAGCAGCCGAGGCGTTCCGCAAGTGCAGTACTTC. It yields the protein CASSRGVPQVQYF.

Comment on this clonotype: An end of the junction does not agree with germline; a read error may underlie this. The chain has TRBV9 and TRBJ2-5; D unclear. CDR3 length equals 14 residues. Germline lookup yields CDR1 SGDLS and CDR2 YYNGEE. CDR3 sequence: CANSSLERQETQYF. Here the CDR3 DNA reads TGTGCCAACAGCTCGCTTGAAAGGCAAGAGACCCAGTACTTC.

This clonotype has at least ten counts. The chain joins TRBV5-1 to TRBJ2-1; 12 bases fit TRBD1. After removal of 2 bases from V and 9 bases from J, the junction contained 9 bases not matched to a gene. The CDR3 loop spans 16 amino acids. The germline CDR1 and CDR2 sequences are SGHRS and YFSETQ. The CDR3 spells CASSFQGTGGFSEQFF. The CDR3 region has the DNA TGCGCCAGCAGCTTTCAAGGGACAGGGGGCTTCAGTGAGCAGTTCTTC. The full variable domain, its missing parts supplied by reference TRBV5-1 and TRBJ2-1, is KAGVTQTPRYLIKTRGQQVTLSCSPISGHRSVSWYQQTPGQGLQFLFEYFSETQRNKGNFPGRFSGRQFSNSRSEMNVSTLELGDSALYLCASSFQGTGGFSEQFFGPGTRLTVL.

The chain links TRBV2 to TRBJ2-5; TRBD1 matches 7 bases. CDR1 and CDR2 (germline): SNHLY, FYNNEI. V was pared by 6 bases and J by 2 bases, with 3 bases of the junction left unmatched. The CDR3 has 13 residues. In nucleotides, the CDR3 is TGTGCCAGCAGGCAGGGACAGCAAGAGACCCAGTACTTC. It translates to CASRQGQQETQYF. Full variable domain (missing parts from reference TRBV2 and TRBJ2-5): EPEVTQTPSHQVTQMGQEVILRCVPISNHLYFYWYRQILGQKVEFLVSFYNNEISEKSEIFDDQFSVERPDGSNFTLKIRSTKLEDSAMYFCASRQGQQETQYFGPGTRLLVL.

V and J are TRBV7-2 and TRBJ2-1; TRBD1 aligns across 9 bases. Germline CDR1 and CDR2: SGHTA and FQGNSA. CDR3 length: 16 amino acids. Germline trimming cut 11 bases from V and 6 bases from J; bases unmatched to any gene: 17. The CDR3 is CACIQDRGQGGNEQFF. The CDR3 DNA sequence: TGTGCCTGCATTCAAGATCGGGGACAGGGAGGCAATGAGCAGTTCTTC. The full variable domain, rest sourced from reference TRBV7-2 and TRBJ2-1, is GAGVSQSPSNKVTEKGKDVELRCDPISGHTALYWYRQSLGQGLEFLIYFQGNSAPDKSGLPSDRFSAERTGGSVSTLTIQRTQQEDSAVYLCACIQDRGQGGNEQFFGPGTRLTVL.